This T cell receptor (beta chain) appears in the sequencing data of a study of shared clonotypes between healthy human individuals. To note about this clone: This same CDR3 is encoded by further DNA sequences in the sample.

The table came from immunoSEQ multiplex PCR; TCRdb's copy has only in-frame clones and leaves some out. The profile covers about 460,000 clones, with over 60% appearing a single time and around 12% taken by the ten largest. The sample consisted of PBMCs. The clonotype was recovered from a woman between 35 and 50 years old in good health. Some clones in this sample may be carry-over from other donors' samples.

This chain's CDR3 is CASSPRDLNTEAFF. As DNA, the CDR3 is TGTGCCAGCTCACCGAGGGATTTGAACACTGAAGCTTTCTTT. The rearrangement links TRBV18 to TRBJ1-1; no clear D gene. The CDR3 has 14 residues. V lost 3 bases and J 0 bases, leaving 8 bases between the germline ends. Germline V lookup: CDR1 KGHSH, CDR2 LQKENI.